Listed here is a single TCR beta chain. The CDR3 has 13 amino acids. Germline V gene sequence: CDR1 SGHAT, CDR2 FQDESV (reference sequence). Germline trimming cut 4 bases from V and 5 bases from J; bases unmatched to any gene: 4. Original analysis: Amplification from reference gene primers served as the basis for estimated nucleated cell counts. The data were produced by immunoSEQ multiplex PCR, yet TCRdb's version contains in-frame clones alone and is incomplete. V, J and clone size are those of that table, while D and trimming were read from the DNA. Among about 100,000 clones listed, approximately 91% were seen once. The sample originates from a study of blood T cell repertoires in COVID-19.

Input material: peripheral blood. This chain joins TRBV11-1 and TRBJ2-5; 7 positions match TRBD2. The sequence was obtained from a man in his fifties with acute or convalescent COVID-19. CDR3 loop: CASSWGGMETQYF. In DNA form, the CDR3 reads TGTGCCAGCAGCTGGGGGGGGATGGAGACCCAGTACTTC.